The clone carrying this T cell receptor (beta chain) was recorded many times. What it recognizes is unknown. The data were obtained in a study of T cells in Graves' hyperthyroidism and ophthalmopathy. On the study more broadly: The initial diagnosis was the point when peripheral blood was collected, ahead of any treatment.

This CDR3 comprises 15 residues. V lost 6 bases and J lost 4, with 18 bases in between. Germline V gene data show CDR1 as SGHTA and CDR2 as FQGTGA. Cells are PBMCs isolated from over 7.5 ml of fresh blood. Authors of the study amplified TCR beta CDR3 regions from RNA transcripts. Using the HTBI primer set, a first-round RT-PCR was run on the TCR CDR3. TCRdb recomputed calls from the multiplex PCR reads with MiXCR, one row per CDR3 protein. The sample records about 560,000 distinct CDR3 sequences, approximately 15% being singletons. Study outcomes and limitations: The model predicted ophthalmopathy a median about 6.6 months before onset.

V usage is TRBV7-3 and J usage is TRBJ1-2; D remains unclear. This receptor was obtained from a woman under 30 with Graves' hyperthyroidism. The source material was blood. The DNA for the CDR3 is TGTGCCAGCAGTGAAAATGGGAGCTCCTCCTATGGCTACACCTTC. This sequence encodes CASSENGSSSYGYTF.